These 24 T cell receptor beta chains were sequenced from one sample in a study of tissue T cells after allogeneic stem cell transplantation. Clones were read by immunoSEQ multiplex PCR, and TCRdb kept only the in-frame ones, dropping some. The table shows about 22,000 clones, with just under 75% occurring only once. Sequencing was done on a sample of spleen. The origin of the receptors is a female BALB/c mouse in good health. The mouse strain carries the MHC haplotype H2-d.

For this clone: Gene names refer to mouse genes. The CDR3 extends 1 residue past the end of the read, so its final part is completed from the germline J gene. The gene calls are TRBV14 and TRBJ1-4, with 7 bases aligning to TRBD1. With V trimmed by 6 bases and J by 5 bases, 4 bases remained unmatched. The CDR3 has 13 residues. From germline, CDR1 is SGHDT and CDR2 FRDEAV. The CDR3 is CASKGGVNERLFF. Partial CDR3 DNA: TGTGCCAGCAAAGGGGGCGTGAACGAAAGATTATTT.

Note on this clone: Genes and germline come from the mouse. The CDR3 is CAWSPLDWGISAETLYF. The sequenced part of the CDR3 DNA is TGTGCCTGGAGTCCCCTCGACTGGGGGATTAGTGCAGAAACGCTGTAT. V is TRBV31 and J is TRBJ2-3; 9 bases are shared with TRBD2. The missing CDR3 end, 1 residue past where the read stops, is filled in from the germline J gene. Germline lookup yields CDR1 GKSSPN and CDR2 SITVG. The ends lost 1 base at V and 0 bases at J; junction bases unmatched: 8. The CDR3 is 17 amino acids.

With respect to this clone: Genes here carry mouse names. The read ends 1 residue early relative to the CDR3; the germline J gene fills the gap. The J gene is TRBJ2-4, the V gene TRBV13-1; 7 bases agree with TRBD1. The V and J ends lost 5 bases and 3 bases, in that order; junction bases with no gene match: 0. Germline CDR1 is NSHNY and CDR2 is SYGAGN. CDR3 size: 12 residues. The CDR3 loop reads CASRTGQNTLYF. The sequenced CDR3 bases are TGTGCCAGCAGGACAGGGCAAAACACCTTGTAC.

As concerns this clone: The listed genes are named as in mouse. Read sequence stops 1 residue before the CDR3 end, and the germline J gene provides the missing end. The chain joins TRBV5 to TRBJ1-2; D gene uncertain. V was trimmed by 0 bases and J by 0 bases, leaving 5 bases between them. This CDR3 has 14 residues. CDR1 LGHNA and CDR2 YNLKQL come from the germline V gene (reference sequence). The CDR3 spells CASSQEWTNSDYTF. The CDR3 bases that were read are TGTGCCAGCAGCCAAGAGTGGACAAACTCCGACTACACC.

Concerning this clone itself: The germline and genes are mouse ones. CDR3 DNA, as far as it was read: TGTGCCAGCGGTGGGGGACAGGGGAACACCTTGTAC. It is translated as CASGGGQGNTLY. The CDR3 in full is CASGGGQGNTLYF. The chain has TRBV13-2 and TRBJ2-4; TRBD1 agrees at 10 bases. The read is 1 residue too short to cover the CDR3 end, so that end is filled in from the germline J gene. This CDR3 has 13 amino acids. CDR1 is NNHNN, CDR2 SYGAGS, per germline (reference sequence). Losses at the gene ends were 3 bases for V and 6 bases for J; bases not matched to a gene: 1.

With regard to this clone: Gene names and germline refer to mouse. The read gets to within 1 residue of the CDR3 end, and the germline J gene fills in the rest. The chain has TRBV20 and TRBJ1-1; 9 bases map to TRBD1. The CDR3 is 15 amino acids. J lost 3 bases, V lost 0 bases, and 5 bases had no gene match. CDR1 and CDR2 from the germline V gene are GFQATS and STVNSAI. CDR3 loop: CGARDQNRGHTEVFF. The CDR3 DNA, read in part, is TGTGGTGCTAGGGATCAGAACAGGGGGCACACAGAAGTCTTC.

Comments on this clone: All gene names here are mouse names. The observed sequence ends 1 residue before the CDR3 terminus, with the missing tail filled in from the germline J gene. The chain joins TRBV13-3 to TRBJ2-7, with a weak D call TRBD2 (5 bases). Trimming shortened V by 1 base and J by 4 bases, and 12 bases separated the two germline ends. This CDR3 has 14 amino acids. Per the germline V gene, CDR1 is NNHDY and CDR2 is SYVADS. This CDR3 reads CASSDPTSGYEQYF. Partial CDR3 DNA: TGTGCCAGCAGTGATCCGACATCTGGGTATGAACAGTAC.

This clone showed up just a few times. Gene and germline names: mouse. Incomplete CDR3 DNA: TGTGCCAGCAGCCCCAGGGGAAACTCCGACTACACC. Translation gives CASSPRGNSDYT. The whole CDR3 is CASSPRGNSDYTF. The rearrangement joins TRBV13-1 to TRBJ1-2; tentative D call: TRBD1 (6 bases). The CDR3 is cut off 1 residue early in the read; its end comes from the germline J gene. Trimming took 5 bases from V and 1 from J, leaving 9 bases between them. The CDR3 sequence is 13 residues long. Per the germline V gene, CDR1 is NSHNY and CDR2 is SYGAGN.

This clone was seen more than once but under ten times. Gene names are mouse gene names. Sequencing ends 1 residue short of the CDR3 end; the germline J gene provides the rest. The chain carries TRBV29 and TRBJ1-2; D gene unclear. The CDR3 length is 13 residues. Germline V gene data show CDR1 as MSHET and CDR2 as SYDVDS. Trimming cost V 4 bases and J 4 bases, with 10 bases left between them. CDR3 bases read: TGTGCTAGCAGTTCCCCGAAAGGCTCCGACTACACC. It codes for CASSSPKGSDYT. The whole CDR3 is CASSSPKGSDYTF.

This clone was observed once. These gene names are mouse names. Read sequence stops 1 residue before the CDR3 end, and the germline J gene provides the missing end. This sequence joins TRBV31 and TRBJ2-3, with 10 positions matching TRBD1. CDR3 length equals 13 residues. J was trimmed by 4 bases and V by 6 bases; bases with no gene match: 4. Per the germline V gene, CDR1 is GKSSPN and CDR2 is SITVG. The CDR3 DNA, read in part, is TGTGCCTGCCCGGGACAGGGGACAGAAACGCTGTAT. Protein product: CACPGQGTETLY. The complete CDR3 sequence is CACPGQGTETLYF.

Of note for this clone: Gene labels here are mouse ones. The read gets to within 1 residue of the CDR3 end, and the germline J gene fills in the rest. This chain connects TRBV5 to TRBJ2-3, with a weak D call TRBD2 (5 bases). The germline V gene has CDR1 LGHNA and CDR2 YNLKQL (reference sequence). The CDR3 consists of 15 residues. V was pared by 0 bases and J by 0 bases, with 7 bases between. This chain's CDR3 is CASSQETGSAETLYF. CDR3 DNA, as far as it was read: TGTGCCAGCAGCCAAGAAACTGGTAGTGCAGAAACGCTGTAT.

As to this clone: The gene names given are mouse names. The CDR3 end lies 1 residue beyond the end of the read and is filled in from the germline J gene. This chain connects TRBV17 to TRBJ2-4; D may be TRBD2 (7 bases). Trimming removed 5 bases at V and 0 bases at J, with 12 bases between. The CDR3 sequence is 15 residues long. Per the germline V gene, CDR1 is MNHDT and CDR2 is YYDKIL. The CDR3 loop reads CASSEGGGSQNTLYF. The CDR3 bases that were read are TGTGCTAGCAGTGAGGGGGGGGGAAGTCAAAACACCTTGTAC.

Points on this clone: Germline and genes: mouse. This CDR3 reads CASRQQGALSGNTLYF. The part of the CDR3 DNA that was read is TGTGCCAGCAGACAACAGGGGGCCCTTTCTGGAAATACGCTCTAT. This chain joins TRBV14 and TRBJ1-3; 9 nucleotides agree with TRBD1. The CDR3 end falls 1 residue outside the read, so it is completed with the germline J gene. The CDR3 runs to 16 residues. Germline V CDR1 and CDR2: SGHDT, FRDEAV. With 5 bases clipped from V and 0 bases from J, the junction kept 6 bases outside the gene matches.

Details on this clone: Genes and germline are mouse. The CDR3 end is not reached by the read, which stops 1 residue before it; the germline J gene fills it in. The V call is TRBV13-1, the J call TRBJ1-4, with unresolved D. Trimming removed 3 bases from V and 0 bases from J, with 6 bases in between. Germline V gene sequence: CDR1 NSHNY, CDR2 SYGAGN. The CDR3 is 14 residues long. The sequenced CDR3 bases are TGTGCCAGCAGTGGGCAAGTTTCCAACGAAAGATTATTT. Translation gives CASSGQVSNERLF. The complete CDR3 sequence is CASSGQVSNERLFF.

With respect to this clone: The genes and germline here are from mouse. Coverage ceases 1 residue before the CDR3 finishes, and the germline J gene fills in the end. Other DNA sequences within the sample encode an identical CDR3. The chain couples TRBV13-1 to TRBJ2-4; D unresolved. The ends were cut back, 2 bases at V and 0 bases at J, with 4 bases in the middle. This CDR3 spans 13 amino acids. Germline values: CDR1 NSHNY, CDR2 SYGAGN. The CDR3 bases that were read are TGTGCCAGCAGTGAGTCTAGTCAAAACACCTTGTAC. Its translation is CASSESSQNTLY. The full CDR3 protein is CASSESSQNTLYF.

This clone occurred a few times. Gene names follow the mouse nomenclature. The CDR3 end lies 1 residue beyond the end of the read and is filled in from the germline J gene. This specimen includes other DNA sequences encoding the same CDR3. The genes are TRBV20 and TRBJ2-7; 8 bases match TRBD2. The germline V gene encodes CDR1 GFQATS and CDR2 STVNSAI. This CDR3 is 12 amino acids long. Germline trimming cut 3 bases from V and 3 bases from J; bases unmatched to any gene: 1. Incomplete CDR3 DNA: TGTGGTGCTAGTTGGGGGGGCTATGAACAGTAC. Amino acids: CGASWGGYEQY. The full CDR3 sequence reads CGASWGGYEQYF. Drawing the rest from reference TRBV20 and TRBJ2-7, the complete variable domain is GALVYQYPRRTICKSGTSMRMECQAVGFQATSVAWYRQSPQKTFELIALSTVNSAIKYEQNFTQEKFPISHPNLSFSSMTVLNAYLEDRGLYLCGASWGGYEQYFGPGTRLTVL.

A note on this clone: Germline and genes here are mouse. The missing CDR3 end, 1 residue past where the read stops, is filled in from the germline J gene. The rearrangement uses TRBV31 and TRBJ2-7; D remains unclear. V shed 1 base and J shed 2 bases, with 9 bases lying between them. Germline V CDR1 and CDR2: GKSSPN, SITVG. This CDR3 has 13 amino acids. This chain's CDR3 is CAWSPGRTYEQYF. Partial CDR3 DNA: TGTGCCTGGAGTCCAGGACGTACCTATGAACAGTAC.

Points on this clone: Gene names are the mouse ones. Sequencing ends 1 residue short of the CDR3 end; the germline J gene provides the rest. The V gene is TRBV4, the J gene TRBJ2-5; 7 bases map to TRBD2. The ends lost 5 bases at V and 6 bases at J; junction bases unmatched: 2. The CDR3 consists of 12 residues. Germline CDR1 is LGHDT and CDR2 is YNNKQL (reference sequence). The CDR3 is CASSPLGDTQYF. The DNA read from the CDR3 is TGTGCCAGCAGCCCACTGGGGGACACCCAGTAC.

There are a few counts of this clone. The gene names given are mouse names. The read comes to an end 1 residue before the CDR3 does, leaving the germline J gene to fill in the end. V and J are TRBV2 and TRBJ2-7, with TRBD1 identical over 9 bases. CDR3 length: 15 residues. The germline V gene encodes CDR1 LGHNA and CDR2 YSYQKL. V gave up 0 bases and J gave up 4 bases; unmatched junction bases: 4. The CDR3 here is CASSQEPGQGYEQYF. The part of the CDR3 DNA that was read is TGTGCCAGCAGCCAAGAACCCGGACAGGGGTATGAACAGTAC.

A few counts support this clone. Germline and genes: mouse. The read halts 1 residue ahead of the CDR3 end, with the missing end drawn from the germline J gene. Other nucleotide sequences from this sample produce the same CDR3. V usage is TRBV19 and J usage is TRBJ2-3, with TRBD2 matching over 7 bases. V shed 1 base, J shed 1 base, and the junction held 0 bases outside the gene matches. Germline V lookup: CDR1 FNHDT, CDR2 SITEND (reference sequence). The CDR3 has 14 residues. CDR3 DNA, as far as it was read: TGTGCCAGCAGTATACTGGGGGGTGCAGAAACGCTGTAT. This codes for CASSILGGAETLY. The full CDR3 protein is CASSILGGAETLYF.

This clone was counted only a few times. Germline and genes: mouse. The CDR3 goes on 1 residue after the read ends, and that part is filled in from the germline J gene. The chain joins TRBV5 to TRBJ1-5; D might be TRBD1 (5 bases). Germline V lookup: CDR1 LGHNA, CDR2 YNLKQL (reference sequence). Trimming removed 1 base from V and 0 bases from J, with 7 bases in between. The CDR3 runs to 15 residues. The chain's CDR3 is CASSQGTNNNQAPLF. The sequenced CDR3 bases are TGTGCCAGCAGCCAAGGGACAAATAACAACCAGGCTCCGCTT.

Comments on this clone: Gene names follow the mouse nomenclature. The read stops 1 residue short of the end of the CDR3; the missing end is completed from the germline J gene. The chain carries TRBV31 and TRBJ2-3; 7 bases line up with TRBD2. The V and J ends lost 1 base and 0 bases, in that order; junction bases with no gene match: 1. CDR1 and CDR2 from the germline V gene are GKSSPN and SITVG. This CDR3 comprises 14 residues. This CDR3 reads CAWSPGGSAETLYF. The CDR3 DNA, read in part, is TGTGCCTGGAGTCCTGGGGGAAGTGCAGAAACGCTGTAT.

This clone has only a few counts. The gene names given are mouse names. The CDR3 end lies 1 residue beyond the end of the read and is filled in from the germline J gene. The genes are TRBV29 and TRBJ1-4, with D possibly matching TRBD1 (6 bases). V shed 0 bases and J shed 3 bases, with 11 bases lying between them. Germline loops: CDR1 MSHET, CDR2 SYDVDS. This CDR3 is 16 amino acids long. The CDR3 region is CASSLSTGETNERLFF. Incomplete CDR3 DNA: TGTGCTAGCAGTTTATCGACAGGCGAAACCAACGAAAGATTATTT.

For this clone: Genes here carry mouse names. The read is 1 residue too short to cover the CDR3 end, so that end is filled in from the germline J gene. The chain recombines TRBV29 with TRBJ1-3; no clear D. Trimming removed 5 bases from V and 0 bases from J, with 2 bases in between. Germline-derived CDR1 and CDR2 are MSHET and SYDVDS. The CDR3 is 12 amino acids. The CDR3 sequence: CASSASGNTLYF. Incomplete CDR3 DNA: TGTGCTAGCAGTGCTTCTGGAAATACGCTCTAT.